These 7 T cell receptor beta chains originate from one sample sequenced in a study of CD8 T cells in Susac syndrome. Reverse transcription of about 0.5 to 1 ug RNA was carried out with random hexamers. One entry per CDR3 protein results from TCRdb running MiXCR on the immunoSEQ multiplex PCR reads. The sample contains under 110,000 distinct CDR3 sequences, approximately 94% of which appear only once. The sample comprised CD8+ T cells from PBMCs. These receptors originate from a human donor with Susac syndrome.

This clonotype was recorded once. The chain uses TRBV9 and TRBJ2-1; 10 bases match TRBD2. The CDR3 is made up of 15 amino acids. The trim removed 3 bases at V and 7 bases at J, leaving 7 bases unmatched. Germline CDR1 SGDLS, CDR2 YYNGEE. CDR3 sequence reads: CASSETSGVGNEQFF. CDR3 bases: TGTGCCAGCAGCGAAACTAGCGGGGTTGGGAATGAGCAGTTCTTC.

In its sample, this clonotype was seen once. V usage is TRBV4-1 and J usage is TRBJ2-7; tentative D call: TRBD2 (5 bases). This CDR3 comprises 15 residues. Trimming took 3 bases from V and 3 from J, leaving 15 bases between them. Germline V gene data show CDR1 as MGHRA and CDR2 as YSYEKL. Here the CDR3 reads CASSQGRTGNYEQYF. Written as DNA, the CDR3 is TGCGCCAGCAGCCAGGGAAGGACGGGGAACTACGAGCAGTACTTC.

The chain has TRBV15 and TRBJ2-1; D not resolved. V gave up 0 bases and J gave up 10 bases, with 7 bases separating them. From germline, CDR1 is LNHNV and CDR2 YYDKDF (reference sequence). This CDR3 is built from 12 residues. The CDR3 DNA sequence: TGTGCCACCAGCAGAGAAGGACGGGAGCAGTTCTTC. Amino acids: CATSREGREQFF.

CDR3 loop: CASATGEIYEQYF. Here the CDR3 DNA reads TGTGCCAGCGCGACAGGGGAGATTTACGAGCAGTACTTC. The rearrangement uses TRBV6-6 and TRBJ2-7; 8 bases map to TRBD1. The CDR3 totals 13 residues. Germline lookup yields CDR1 MNHNY and CDR2 SVGAGI (reference sequence). J gave up 4 bases and V 8 bases, and 7 bases lay outside the gene matches.

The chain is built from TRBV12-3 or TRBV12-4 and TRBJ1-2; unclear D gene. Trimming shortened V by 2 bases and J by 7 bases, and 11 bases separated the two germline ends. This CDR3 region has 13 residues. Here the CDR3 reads CASSLNVLGGYTF. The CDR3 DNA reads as TGTGCCAGCAGTTTAAACGTCTTGGGTGGCTACACCTTC.

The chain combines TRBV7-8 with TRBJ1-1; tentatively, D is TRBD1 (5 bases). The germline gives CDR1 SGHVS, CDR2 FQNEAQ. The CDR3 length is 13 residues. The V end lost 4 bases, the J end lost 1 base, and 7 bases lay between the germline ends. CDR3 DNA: TGTGCCAGCAGCTGGGGCCCGAACACTGAAGCTTTCTTT. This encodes CASSWGPNTEAFF.

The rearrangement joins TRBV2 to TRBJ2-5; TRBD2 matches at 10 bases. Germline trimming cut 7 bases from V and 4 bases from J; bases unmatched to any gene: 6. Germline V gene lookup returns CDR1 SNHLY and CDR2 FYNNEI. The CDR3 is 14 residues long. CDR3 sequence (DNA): TGTGCCAGCAAAGCGGGGGGGCCCCCAGAGACCCAGTACTTC. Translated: CASKAGGPPETQYF.